This TCR beta chain is from a study of human T cells and chemical hapten exposure. Turning to the study itself: Per-sample TCR yield variability stemmed mainly from small pooled library volume differences. Whole-study results and caveats: Versus controls, significantly more large CDR3 similarity clusters arose from expanded TCRs.

This clonotype appeared a few times. Its antigen remains unknown. The germline gives CDR1 SQVTM, CDR2 ANQGSEA. Trimming cost V 4 bases and J 6 bases; bases outside gene matches: 12. CDR3 size: 15 residues. Time point reported: pre-sensitization, week 0. As to treatment: therapeutic diphenylcyclopropenone sensitization with weekly scalp DPC. TCRdb analysed the RACE reads with MiXCR anew, one entry per CDR3 protein. Of a few hundred thousand distinct CDR3 sequences in the sample, around 9.3% were seen once. The sequenced sample was whole blood, obtained in connection with sensitization to the hapten diphenylcyclopropenone (DPC). This TCR derives from a woman aged 35 to 49 with alopecia areata. Some clones in this sample may be carry-over from other donors' samples. The chain couples TRBV29-1 to TRBJ1-2; TRBD1 agrees at 9 bases. This chain's CDR3 is CSVVNRGLRADGYTF. The CDR3 nucleotides are TGCAGCGTTGTGAACAGGGGGCTGCGGGCAGATGGCTACACCTTC. The entire variable domain, with the rest obtained from reference TRBV29-1 and TRBJ1-2, is as follows: SAVISQKPSRDICQRGTSLTIQCQVDSQVTMMFWYRQQPGQSLTLIATANQGSEATYESGFVIDKFPISRPNLTFSTLTVSNMSPEDSSIYLCSVVNRGLRADGYTFGSGTRLTVV.